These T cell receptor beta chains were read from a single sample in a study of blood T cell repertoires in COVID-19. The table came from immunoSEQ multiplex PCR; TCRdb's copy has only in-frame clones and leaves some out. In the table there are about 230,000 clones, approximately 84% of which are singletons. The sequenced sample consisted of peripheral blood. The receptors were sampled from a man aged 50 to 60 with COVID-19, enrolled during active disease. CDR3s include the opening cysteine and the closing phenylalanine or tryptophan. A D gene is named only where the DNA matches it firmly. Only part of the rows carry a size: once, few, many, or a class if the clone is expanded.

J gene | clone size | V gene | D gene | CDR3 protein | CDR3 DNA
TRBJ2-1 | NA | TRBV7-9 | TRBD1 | CASSLGQGGSYNEQFF | TGTGCCAGCAGCTTGGGACAGGGGGGTTCCTACAATGAGCAGTTCTTC
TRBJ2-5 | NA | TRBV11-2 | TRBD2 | CASSPTTSGGQETQYF | TGTGCCAGCAGCCCGACGACTAGCGGGGGGCAAGAGACCCAGTACTTC
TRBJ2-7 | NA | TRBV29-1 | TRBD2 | CSVGGLAGVLSEQYF | TGCAGCGTTGGCGGACTAGCGGGAGTTCTGTCCGAGCAGTACTTC
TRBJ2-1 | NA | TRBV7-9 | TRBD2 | CASSSRLAGKNEQFF | TGTGCCAGCAGCTCCCGACTAGCGGGAAAAAATGAGCAGTTCTTC
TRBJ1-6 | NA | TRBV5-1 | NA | CASSLNPGTGDSPLHF | TGCGCCAGCAGCTTAAACCCCGGGACGGGAGATTCACCCCTCCACTTT
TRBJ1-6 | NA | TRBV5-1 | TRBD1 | CASSYGTGSSPLHF | TGCGCCAGCAGCTACGGGACAGGGAGTTCACCCCTCCACTTT
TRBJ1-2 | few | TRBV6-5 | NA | CASNRGQGYGGYTF | TGTGCCAGCAATCGTGGTCAGGGGTATGGCGGCTACACCTTC
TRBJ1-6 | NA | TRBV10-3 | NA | CAIRQANSPLHF | TGTGCCATACGACAGGCTAATTCACCCCTCCACTTT
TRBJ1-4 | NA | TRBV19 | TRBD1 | CASSEPGQTNEKLFF | TGTGCCAGTAGTGAACCGGGACAGACTAATGAAAAACTGTTTTTT
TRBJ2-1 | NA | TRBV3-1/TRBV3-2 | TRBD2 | CASSHSSLAEYNEQFF | TGTGCCAGCAGCCACTCTTCACTAGCGGAGTACAATGAGCAGTTCTTC
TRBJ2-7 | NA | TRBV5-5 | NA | CASRGVRGDSYEQYF | TGTGCCAGCAGGGGGGTCAGGGGAGACTCCTACGAGCAGTACTTC
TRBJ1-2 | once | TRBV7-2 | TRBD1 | CASSLDRVHGYTF | TGTGCCAGCAGCCTCGACAGGGTCCATGGCTACACCTTC
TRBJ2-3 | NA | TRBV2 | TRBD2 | CASTTGLAGTDTQYF | TGTGCCAGCACGACCGGACTAGCGGGAACAGATACGCAGTATTTT
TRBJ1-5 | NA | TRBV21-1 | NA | CANPPPRDREGNQPQHF | TGTGCCAACCCCCCCCCTCGGGACAGGGAAGGCAATCAGCCCCAGCATTTT
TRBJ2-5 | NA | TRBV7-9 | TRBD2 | CASSYGLAGVKETQYF | TGTGCCAGCAGCTATGGACTAGCGGGAGTTAAAGAGACCCAGTACTTC
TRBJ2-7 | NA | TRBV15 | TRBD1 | CATSRAADRDHEQYF | TGTGCCACCAGCAGAGCTGCGGACAGGGACCACGAGCAGTACTTC
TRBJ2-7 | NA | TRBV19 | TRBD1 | CASSITGTASYEQYF | TGTGCCAGTAGTATCACCGGGACAGCATCCTACGAGCAGTACTTC
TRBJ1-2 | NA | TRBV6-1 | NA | CASSEGQDNYGYTF | TGTGCCAGCAGTGAAGGACAGGACAACTATGGCTACACCTTC
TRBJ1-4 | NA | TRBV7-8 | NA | CASSLAWGINEKLFF | TGTGCCAGCAGCTTAGCGTGGGGCATTAATGAAAAACTGTTTTTT
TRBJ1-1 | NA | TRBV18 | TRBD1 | CASSPQGQQNTEAFF | TGTGCCAGCTCACCGCAGGGACAGCAGAACACTGAAGCTTTCTTT
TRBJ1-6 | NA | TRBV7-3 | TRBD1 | CASSPGTADSPLHF | TGTGCCAGCAGCCCAGGGACAGCGGATTCACCCCTCCACTTT
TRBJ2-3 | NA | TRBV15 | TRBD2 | CATSRAGTMADTQYF | TGTGCCACCAGCAGGGCAGGGACTATGGCAGATACGCAGTATTTT
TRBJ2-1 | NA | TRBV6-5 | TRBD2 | CASSTLSGSTGEQFF | TGTGCCAGCAGTACATTAAGCGGGAGTACTGGTGAGCAGTTCTTC
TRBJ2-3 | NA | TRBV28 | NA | CASSLELGRGQRQYF | TGTGCCAGCAGTTTAGAGCTGGGGCGGGGGCAAAGGCAGTATTTT
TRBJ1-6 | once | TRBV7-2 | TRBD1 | CASSLVWTGDSPLHF | TGTGCCAGCAGCTTAGTTTGGACAGGGGATTCACCCCTCCACTTT
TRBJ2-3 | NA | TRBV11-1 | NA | CASSPMGTTDTQYF | TGTGCCAGCAGCCCAATGGGCACCACAGATACGCAGTATTTT
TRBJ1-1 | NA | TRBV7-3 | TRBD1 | CASSLNAGTGTEAFF | TGTGCCAGCAGCCTAAACGCCGGGACAGGGACTGAAGCTTTCTTT
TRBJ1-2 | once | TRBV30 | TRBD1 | CADYQTGFGYTF | TGTGCCGATTACCAGACAGGGTTTGGCTACACCTTC